This TCR beta chain comes out of a study of blood T cell repertoires in COVID-19. This clone was observed a single time. Authors' processing steps: Using reference gene primer amplification, nucleated cell counts were estimated. The assay was immunoSEQ multiplex PCR, and TCRdb's table has in-frame clones only and misses some. V and J calls plus clone size are reproduced from that table; the DNA served to infer D and trimming. Here the sample spans about 350,000 clones, about 90% being singletons. V shed 5 bases, J shed 5 bases, and the junction held 9 bases outside the gene matches. Germline-derived CDR1 and CDR2 are SNHLY and FYNNEI. The CDR3 totals 15 residues.

This clonotype was sampled from a woman aged 70 to 79 with COVID-19, enrolled during active disease. The chain has TRBV2 and TRBJ1-1; 9 positions match TRBD1. Specimen: peripheral blood. CDR3 residues: CASSRGTGMGTEAFF. The CDR3 coding sequence is TGTGCCAGCAGTCGAGGGACAGGGATGGGAACTGAAGCTTTCTTT.